A single sample gave rise to the 3 T cell receptor beta chains below, sequenced in a study of T cells in Graves' hyperthyroidism and ophthalmopathy. TCR beta CDR3 sequences were amplified from RNA transcripts. HTBI primers were used for first-round RT-PCR of the TCR CDR3. TCRdb analysed the multiplex PCR reads with MiXCR anew, one entry per CDR3 protein. The table has 470,000 or so distinct CDR3 sequences, around 20% seen once. The sequencing input was blood. These TCRs come from a man aged 18 to 35 with Graves' hyperthyroidism.

This clonotype appeared many times. V usage is TRBV20-1 and J usage is TRBJ1-5; TRBD1 matches at 10 bases. Looked up from germline, CDR1 is DFQATT and CDR2 is SNEGSKA (reference sequence). J lost 2 bases, V lost 6 bases, and 10 bases had no gene match. The CDR3 is made up of 16 amino acids. The CDR3 loop reads CSAQDRGEYGNQPQHF. The CDR3 DNA is TGCAGTGCGCAGGACAGGGGGGAATACGGCAATCAGCCCCAGCATTTT.

Many counts were recorded for this clonotype. V usage is TRBV20-1 and J usage is TRBJ2-6, with D possibly TRBD1 on 6 matching bases. Trimming removed 6 bases from V and 0 bases from J, with 9 bases in between. The CDR3 has 14 residues. CDR1 DFQATT and CDR2 SNEGSKA come from the germline V gene (reference sequence). The CDR3 is CSALQGSGANVLTF. Written as DNA, the CDR3 is TGCAGTGCGTTACAGGGCTCTGGGGCCAACGTCCTGACTTTC.

The V gene is TRBV7-2, the J gene TRBJ1-5, with 8 bases matching TRBD1. CDR1 and CDR2 from the germline V gene are SGHTA and FQGNSA. The CDR3 consists of 15 residues. J lost 1 base, V lost 5 bases, and 4 bases had no gene match. In nucleotides, the CDR3 is TGTGCCAGCAGCGGACGACAGGGGAGCAATCAGCCCCAGCATTTT. This gives the protein CASSGRQGSNQPQHF. The variable domain in full, completed from reference TRBV7-2 and TRBJ1-5, reads GAGVSQSPSNKVTEKGKDVELRCDPISGHTALYWYRQSLGQGLEFLIYFQGNSAPDKSGLPSDRFSAERTGGSVSTLTIQRTQQEDSAVYLCASSGRQGSNQPQHFGDGTRLSIL.